These 29 T cell receptor beta chains share one sample of origin, sequenced in a study of cytomegalovirus exposure and HLA in healthy donors. The PCR contained 60 Vbeta and 13 Jbeta primers. Libraries were prepared by immunoSEQ multiplex PCR; TCRdb keeps only in-frame clonotypes and omits some of them. The profile shows about 210,000 clones, nearly 80% of them singletons. The specimen was PBMCs. The receptors stem from a male donor in good health and CMV-seronegative.

This chain links TRBV4-2 with TRBJ2-7; D is ambiguous. CDR3 size: 16 residues. CDR1 is LGHNA, CDR2 YNFKEQ, per germline. V was cut by 4 bases and J by 2 bases, with 18 bases left in between. The CDR3 reads CASSPLFGLVAYEQYF. CDR3 sequence (DNA): TGTGCCAGCAGCCCATTATTTGGGCTGGTGGCCTACGAGCAGTACTTC.

This chain links TRBV9 with TRBJ2-5; TRBD2 might be the D (7 bases). The CDR3 length is 13 residues. CDR1 and CDR2 (germline): SGDLS, YYNGEE. V was clipped by 3 bases and J by 4 bases, with 10 bases between them. The CDR3 here is CASSGGGPETQYF. DNA of the CDR3: TGTGCCAGCAGCGGGGGGGGGCCAGAGACCCAGTACTTC. Using reference TRBV9 and TRBJ2-5 for the parts outside the CDR3, the full variable domain is DSGVTQTPKHLITATGQRVTLRCSPRSGDLSVYWYQQSLDQGLQFLIQYYNGEERAKGNILERFSAQQFPDLHSELNLSSLELGDSALYFCASSGGGPETQYFGPGTRLLVL.

This clone was detected a few times. CDR3 protein: CASSYVGAVQPQHF. The CDR3 DNA reads TGTGCCAGCAGTTACGTAGGAGCCGTTCAGCCCCAGCATTTT. This chain uses TRBV6-6 with TRBJ1-5; no definite D call. Trimming took 2 bases from V and 6 from J, leaving 11 bases between them. Germline V gene lookup returns CDR1 MNHNY and CDR2 SVGAGI (reference sequence). CDR3 length: 14 residues.

This clone was found once. V gene TRBV4-3 combines with J gene TRBJ2-2, with 8 bases matching TRBD2. Germline assignment: CDR1 LGHNA and CDR2 YSLEER. Trimming cost V 1 base and J 3 bases; bases outside gene matches: 7. The CDR3 length is 17 residues. The DNA of the CDR3 is TGCGCCAGCAGCCAAGCGGGAGGGGGGGCCGACACCGGGGAGCTGTTTTTT. Its translation: CASSQAGGGADTGELFF.

The CDR3 region has the DNA TGTGCCAGCAGTTACGGGACAGCCTCTTATAATGGCTACACCTTC. This sequence encodes CASSYGTASYNGYTF. The rearrangement links TRBV6-5 to TRBJ1-2, with 7 positions matching TRBD1. This CDR3 is 15 amino acids long. Per the germline V gene, CDR1 is MNHEY and CDR2 is SVGAGI. J was trimmed by 6 bases and V by 2 bases; bases with no gene match: 9.

This clone was recorded once. The chain has TRBV9 and TRBJ2-1, with D perhaps matching TRBD2 (6 bases). Germline values: CDR1 SGDLS, CDR2 YYNGEE. The CDR3 spans 14 residues. V gave up 0 bases and J gave up 8 bases, with 12 bases separating them. CDR3 protein: CASSVERAGDEQFF. In DNA, the CDR3 is TGTGCCAGCAGCGTAGAGCGGGCCGGGGATGAGCAGTTCTTC.

The chain uses TRBV19 and TRBJ2-4; D gene ambiguous. Germline-derived CDR1 and CDR2 are LNHDA and SQIVND (reference sequence). Between the trimmed V and J ends, which lost 1 base and 8 bases, there was a span of 6 bases. This CDR3 has 12 amino acids. The CDR3 DNA reads TGTGCCAGTAGTATAGGGCCAGACATTCAGTACTTC. It encodes CASSIGPDIQYF.

The chain is built from TRBV5-6 and TRBJ2-7, with a possible D match to TRBD1 (5 bases). V was cut by 0 bases and J by 3 bases, with 22 bases left in between. Germline lookup yields CDR1 SGHDT and CDR2 YYEEEE. There are 18 residues in the CDR3. CDR3 sequence reads: CASSLDVSSVDSYYEQYF. CDR3 in DNA: TGTGCCAGCAGCTTGGATGTTAGCTCTGTTGACAGCTACTACGAGCAGTACTTC.

In regard to this clone: Relative to the germline gene, one junction end is altered; a read error may explain this. In the same sample, other DNA sequences code for this CDR3. The chain carries TRBV5-4 and TRBJ1-1; weak D call: TRBD1 (6 bases). The CDR3 length is 15 residues. Germline V gives CDR1 SGHNT, CDR2 YYREEE (reference sequence). CDR3 protein: CASSLDRALNTEAFF. The DNA for the CDR3 is TGTGCCAGCAGCTTGGACAGGGCGCTGAACACCGAAGCTTTCTTT.

V and J are TRBV9 and TRBJ1-3, with D uncertain. Germline V gives CDR1 SGDLS, CDR2 YYNGEE. CDR3 length: 15 amino acids. The ends were cut back, 4 bases at V and 8 bases at J, with 19 bases in the middle. CDR3 sequence reads: CASSPPASYGDTIYF. The CDR3 DNA sequence: TGTGCCAGCAGCCCTCCGGCCTCGTACGGAGACACCATATATTTT.

The rearrangement joins TRBV5-5 to TRBJ2-7; weak D call: TRBD2 (6 bases). The CDR3 spans 16 residues. V was pared by 9 bases and J by 0 bases, with 22 bases between. From germline, CDR1 is SGHKS and CDR2 YYEKEE (reference sequence). The CDR3: CATTERAARSSYEQYF. The CDR3, as DNA: TGTGCCACCACGGAGCGGGCGGCTAGGAGCTCCTACGAGCAGTACTTC.

The CDR3 DNA is TGTGCCAGCCCACGGCCCCCGGGACAGGGGCAATTGGAGACCCAGTACTTC. It codes for CASPRPPGQGQLETQYF. The chain recombines TRBV2 with TRBJ2-5, with 10 bases that match TRBD1. After removal of 8 bases from V and 5 bases from J, the junction contained 17 bases not matched to a gene. The CDR3 is 17 residues long. Germline V gene data show CDR1 as SNHLY and CDR2 as FYNNEI. Looking up the rest from reference TRBV2 and TRBJ2-5 gives the full variable domain: EPEVTQTPSHQVTQMGQEVILRCVPISNHLYFYWYRQILGQKVEFLVSFYNNEISEKSEIFDDQFSVERPDGSNFTLKIRSTKLEDSAMYFCASPRPPGQGQLETQYFGPGTRLLVL.

For this clone: A read error may account for a junction end that differs from germline. V is TRBV7-8 and J is TRBJ2-2, with 7 bases identical to TRBD2. Germline values: CDR1 SGHVS, CDR2 FQNEAQ. CDR3 length: 15 amino acids. In DNA form, the CDR3 reads TGCGCCAGCAGCCCAACGAGCGGGGTGGCCGGGGAGCTGTTTTTT. Protein product: CASSPTSGVAGELFF.

The chain has TRBV30 and TRBJ2-7; weak D call: TRBD1 (5 bases). The germline V gene has CDR1 GTSNPN and CDR2 SVGIG (reference sequence). The CDR3 runs to 12 residues. With 4 bases removed from V and 0 bases from J, the gap between germline ends came to 7 bases. The CDR3 sequence is CAWKGDSYEQYF. The CDR3 DNA sequence: TGTGCCTGGAAAGGGGACTCCTACGAGCAGTACTTC.

The chain combines TRBV13 with TRBJ2-1, with TRBD2 matching 7 bases. After removal of 5 bases from V and 0 bases from J, the junction contained 7 bases not matched to a gene. CDR1 and CDR2 (germline): PRHDT, FYEKMQ (reference sequence). The CDR3 spans 16 residues. CDR3 loop: CASSVRREGSYNEQFF. The DNA for the CDR3 is TGTGCCAGCAGCGTGCGCAGGGAGGGCTCCTACAATGAGCAGTTCTTC. The full variable domain, with the rest looked up from reference TRBV13 and TRBJ2-1, is AAGVIQSPRHLIKEKRETATLKCYPIPRHDTVYWYQQGPGQDPQFLISFYEKMQSDKGSIPDRFSAQQFSDYHSELNMSSLELGDSALYFCASSVRREGSYNEQFFGPGTRLTVL.

The rearrangement uses TRBV9 and TRBJ1-1; no definite D call. Per the germline V gene, CDR1 is SGDLS and CDR2 is YYNGEE. V was pared by 4 bases and J by 3 bases, with 10 bases between. CDR3 length: 13 residues. The CDR3 loop reads CASSTGGDTEAFF. The CDR3, as DNA: TGTGCCAGCAGCACCGGCGGAGACACTGAAGCTTTCTTT.

This rearrangement joins TRBV7-6 to TRBJ2-7; 7 bases align to TRBD1. With V trimmed by 5 bases and J by 0 bases, 4 bases remained unmatched. CDR1 and CDR2 (germline): SGHVS, FNYEAQ. There are 14 residues in the CDR3. CDR3 loop: CASSRGQSSYEQYF. The CDR3 DNA is TGTGCCAGCAGCAGGGGACAGAGCTCCTACGAGCAGTACTTC.

This clone has a handful of counts. The same CDR3 is also encoded by other DNA sequences in this sample. The J gene is TRBJ2-6, the V gene TRBV5-6; D perhaps matches TRBD2 (5 bases). Germline V gene lookup returns CDR1 SGHDT and CDR2 YYEEEE. The V end lost 4 bases, the J end lost 0 bases, and 14 bases lay between the germline ends. CDR3 size: 17 residues. CDR3 nucleotide sequence: TGTGCCAGCAGCCTTCCGGGGTTATCCTCTGGGGCCAACGTCCTGACTTTC. It is translated as CASSLPGLSSGANVLTF.

This clone was recorded once. V usage is TRBV6-5 and J usage is TRBJ2-2; TRBD1 agrees at 9 bases. CDR1 is MNHEY and CDR2 is SVGAGI in the germline V gene. The CDR3 covers 15 residues. Losses at the gene ends were 5 bases for V and 5 bases for J; bases not matched to a gene: 6. CDR3 protein: CASSPGQGLTGELFF. As DNA, the CDR3 is TGTGCCAGCAGTCCGGGACAGGGCCTAACCGGGGAGCTGTTTTTT.

V gene TRBV7-8 combines with J gene TRBJ2-3, with D maybe TRBD1 (5 bases). The germline CDR1 and CDR2 sequences are SGHVS and FQNEAQ. The CDR3 is made up of 15 amino acids. V gave up 3 bases and J gave up 1 base, with 11 bases separating them. This CDR3 is CASSFGGAGTDTQYF. Written as DNA, the CDR3 is TGTGCCAGCAGCTTTGGTGGGGCTGGCACAGATACGCAGTATTTT.

The J gene is TRBJ1-2, the V gene TRBV7-9; D is perhaps TRBD1 (5 bases). Germline V gene data show CDR1 as SEHNR and CDR2 as FQNEAQ (reference sequence). V was cut by 2 bases and J by 10 bases, with 11 bases left in between. The CDR3 contains 12 residues. CDR3 in DNA: TGTGCCAGCAGCTTATTTCCGGGGGACTACACCTTC. Protein product: CASSLFPGDYTF. Drawing the rest from reference TRBV7-9 and TRBJ1-2, the complete variable domain is DTGVSQNPRHKITKRGQNVTFRCDPISEHNRLYWYRQTLGQGPEFLTYFQNEAQLEKSRLLSDRFSAERPKGSFSTLEIQRTEQGDSAMYLCASSLFPGDYTFGSGTRLTVV.

This clone was recorded a few times. The chain is built from TRBV7-6 and TRBJ2-3; 7 bases line up with TRBD2. Losses at the gene ends were 1 base for V and 0 bases for J; bases not matched to a gene: 4. Germline V gene data show CDR1 as SGHVS and CDR2 as FNYEAQ. The CDR3 covers 16 residues. The CDR3 sequence is CASSLEVGGSTDTQYF. The CDR3 bases are TGTGCCAGCAGCTTAGAAGTGGGAGGGAGCACAGATACGCAGTATTTT.

Note on this clone: At one boundary the junction diverges from the germline segment, which might be a read error. This chain joins TRBV19 and TRBJ1-2; D is unclear. The CDR3 is made up of 12 amino acids. From germline, CDR1 is LNHDA and CDR2 SQIVND (reference sequence). CDR3 DNA: TGTGCCAGTAGTCCAGGCGGGGTCAGAATCGTCTTC. This encodes CASSPGGVRIVF.

This clone was recorded once. The rearrangement uses TRBV11-3 and TRBJ2-7; 8 bases line up with TRBD2. Per the germline V gene, CDR1 is SGHNT and CDR2 is YENEEA. J gave up 3 bases and V 5 bases, and 12 bases lay outside the gene matches. The length of the CDR3 is 16 residues. For the CDR3, the DNA is TGTGCCAGCAGCCCCCGGGGTAGCGGGGAGGTCTACGAGCAGTACTTC. Encoded protein: CASSPRGSGEVYEQYF.

The chain joins TRBV6-5 to TRBJ1-4; unclear D gene. The CDR3 spans 13 residues. Trimming took 2 bases from V and 9 from J, leaving 10 bases between them. Looked up from germline, CDR1 is MNHEY and CDR2 is SVGAGI. The CDR3 DNA follows: TGTGCCAGCAGTTACGGGGAGGTGAAAAAACTGTTTTTT. As protein: CASSYGEVKKLFF.

The V and J genes are TRBV10-3 and TRBJ2-1; 9 bases match TRBD2. V was pared by 5 bases and J by 7 bases, with 12 bases of the junction left unmatched. Germline assignment: CDR1 ENHRY and CDR2 SYGVKD. The CDR3 length is 16 residues. CDR3 bases: TGTGCCATCAGTTCCTCGGGAGCGGGGGGTTTGAATGAGCAGTTCTTC. Translating it yields CAISSSGAGGLNEQFF.

This clone has a handful of counts. V is TRBV6-4 and J is TRBJ2-7; 8 bases map to TRBD2. The CDR3 spans 17 residues. The J segment lost 1 base and the V segment lost 6 bases, leaving 14 bases of the junction unmatched. Germline V CDR1 and CDR2: MRHNA, SNTAGT. The CDR3 region is CASRQPRLACKSYEQYF. The CDR3 DNA sequence: TGTGCCAGCAGGCAACCACGACTAGCGTGTAAATCCTACGAGCAGTACTTC.

J is TRBJ2-1 and V is TRBV19, with D possibly TRBD1 on 6 matching bases. CDR3 length: 16 amino acids. Looked up from germline, CDR1 is LNHDA and CDR2 is SQIVND (reference sequence). V gave up 0 bases and J gave up 4 bases, with 13 bases separating them. The CDR3 DNA is TGTGCCAGTAGTATAGATCGAGAGGGGGTGTACAATGAGCAGTTCTTC. Translation gives CASSIDREGVYNEQFF.

The chain uses TRBV15 and TRBJ2-7; 7 positions agree with TRBD2. V shed 4 bases, J shed 0 bases, and the junction held 6 bases outside the gene matches. Germline-derived CDR1 and CDR2 are LNHNV and YYDKDF (reference sequence). The CDR3 length is 15 residues. Here the CDR3 DNA reads TGTGCCACCAGCAACGGGGGGACGGGCTCCTACGAGCAGTACTTC. Amino acids: CATSNGGTGSYEQYF.